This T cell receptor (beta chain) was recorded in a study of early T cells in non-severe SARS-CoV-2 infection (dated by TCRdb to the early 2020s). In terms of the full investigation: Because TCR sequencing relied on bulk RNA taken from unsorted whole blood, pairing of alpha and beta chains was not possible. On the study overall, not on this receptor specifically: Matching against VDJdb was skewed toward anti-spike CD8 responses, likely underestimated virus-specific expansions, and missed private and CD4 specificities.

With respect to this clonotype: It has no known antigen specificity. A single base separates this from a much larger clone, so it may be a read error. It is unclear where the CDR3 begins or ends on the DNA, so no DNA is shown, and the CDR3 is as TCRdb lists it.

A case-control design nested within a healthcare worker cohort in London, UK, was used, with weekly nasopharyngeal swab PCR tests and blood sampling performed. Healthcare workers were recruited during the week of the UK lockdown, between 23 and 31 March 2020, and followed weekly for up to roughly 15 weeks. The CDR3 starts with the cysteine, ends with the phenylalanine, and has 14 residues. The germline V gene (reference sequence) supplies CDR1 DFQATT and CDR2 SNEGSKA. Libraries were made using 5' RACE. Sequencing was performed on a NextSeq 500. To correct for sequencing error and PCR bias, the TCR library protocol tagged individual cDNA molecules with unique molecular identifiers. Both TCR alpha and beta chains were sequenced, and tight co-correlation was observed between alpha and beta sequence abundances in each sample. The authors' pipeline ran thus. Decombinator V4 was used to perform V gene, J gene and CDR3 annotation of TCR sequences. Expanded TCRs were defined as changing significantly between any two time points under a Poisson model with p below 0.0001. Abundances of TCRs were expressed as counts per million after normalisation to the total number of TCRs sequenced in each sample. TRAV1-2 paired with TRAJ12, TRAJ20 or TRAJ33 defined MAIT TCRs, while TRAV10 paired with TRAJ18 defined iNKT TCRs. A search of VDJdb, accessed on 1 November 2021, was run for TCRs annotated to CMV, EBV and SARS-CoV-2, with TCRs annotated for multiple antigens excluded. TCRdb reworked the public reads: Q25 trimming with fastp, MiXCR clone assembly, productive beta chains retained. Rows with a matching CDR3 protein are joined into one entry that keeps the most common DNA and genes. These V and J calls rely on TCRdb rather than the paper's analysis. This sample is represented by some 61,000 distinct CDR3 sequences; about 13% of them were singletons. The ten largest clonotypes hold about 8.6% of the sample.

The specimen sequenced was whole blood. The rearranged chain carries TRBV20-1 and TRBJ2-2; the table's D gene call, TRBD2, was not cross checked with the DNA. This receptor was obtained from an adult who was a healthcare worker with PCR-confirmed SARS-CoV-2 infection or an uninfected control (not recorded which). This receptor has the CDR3 CSVAGLADPGSCFF.